This T cell receptor (beta chain) was recovered during a study of T cells after yellow fever vaccination. Study in general: The fractions with low cell numbers were processed using SMART-Seq v4 Ultra Low Input.

On this clonotype itself: The antigen is undetermined.

Study-wide findings and caveats: Reappearance after the booster was seen for most primary-vaccination clones, at approximately 97% CD4 and roughly 90% CD8. Secondary responses were weaker yet peaked faster, day 5 versus 15. Shared CD4/CD8 clonotypes were a small share, likely from convergent recombination.

TCRdb ran MiXCR on the 5' RACE reads and lists one entry per CDR3 protein. The sample shows 620,000 or so distinct CDR3 sequences, around 17% of them seen only once. Sequenced here: PBMCs, sampled 4 to 5 days after the first yellow fever vaccination. The source of this sequence is a man between 18 and 35 years old who received the YFV17D yellow fever vaccine.

The CDR3 DNA follows: TGTGCCAGCGGGGACAGGGATACGAGTTCACCCCTCCACTTT. This sequence encodes CASGDRDTSSPLHF. The genes are TRBV27 and TRBJ1-6; 9 positions agree with TRBD1. V dropped 8 bases and J dropped 9; count of bases not matched to a gene: 8. Looked up from germline, CDR1 is MNHEY and CDR2 is SMNVEV (reference sequence). CDR3 length: 14 amino acids.